This TCR beta chain was sequenced during a study of OX40 agonist ivuxolimab in advanced cancers. Study as a whole: Of the patients, three showed partial responses, one with hepatocellular carcinoma and two with cutaneous melanoma.

Autoimmune disease history or systemic immunosuppression led to patients being barred. Assay: immunoSEQ multiplex PCR; the TCRdb copy retains only in-frame clones and omits some. The repertoire holds about 19,000 clones, with 80% to 90% as singletons. This clone was counted between two and nine times. The sample was CD4+ or CD8+ T cells sorted from blood, taken in a trial of the OX40 agonist ivuxolimab. The TCR comes from an adult with an advanced solid tumor such as melanoma, head and neck, liver or kidney cancer.

Here the CDR3 reads CASSFTTRAEQFF. In DNA, the CDR3 is TGTGCCAGCAGCTTCACAACACGGGCTGAGCAGTTCTTC. The chain links TRBV11-2 to TRBJ2-1; D is unclear. CDR1 and CDR2 from the germline V gene are SGHAT and FQNNGV. V lost 3 bases and J lost 9, with 12 bases in between. This CDR3 has 13 residues.